This T cell receptor (beta chain) was retrieved from a study of Ad26.COV2.S vaccination and SARS-CoV-2 variants. Germline assignment: CDR1 SNHLY and CDR2 FYNNEI. CDR3 size: 15 residues. V gave up 6 bases and J gave up 0 bases; unmatched junction bases: 3. This clone was seen a single time. Its antigen is undetermined. Study-level points and caveats: Breadth measured for non-spike TCRs was similar across vaccine and placebo recipients.

TCRdb's copy holds only in-frame clones and misses some; the assay was immunoSEQ multiplex PCR. The table has 43,000 or so clones, roughly 83% seen once. Sequenced material: peripheral blood, taken after recovery from COVID-19. The receptor was derived from a human donor who had recovered from COVID-19. The chain is built from TRBV2 and TRBJ1-3; 9 nucleotides agree with TRBD1. The chain's CDR3 is CASSRDRVSGNTIYF. The CDR3 DNA reads as TGTGCCAGCAGCAGGGACAGGGTCTCTGGAAACACCATATATTTT.